This paragraph covers one T cell receptor (beta chain) sequence. Its antigen remains unidentified. Within one base of it there is no much larger clone, and no base qualities were kept. These data belong to a study of CD8 T cells in Susac syndrome (dated by TCRdb to between 2018 and 2020). Concerning the study at large: Whether CD8+ T cell activation and differentiation in Susac syndrome was antigen driven was tested using repertoire sequencing. Study-level results and caveats: The number of individuals in the TCR sequencing and HLA analysis was acknowledged as relatively small.

High-throughput TCR beta sequencing profiled peripheral blood CD8+ and CD4+ T cells from healthy donors, Susac syndrome patients and multiple sclerosis patients. Multiple sclerosis controls were treatment-naive patients with stable or active relapsing-remitting disease fulfilling revised McDonald criteria. Bulk CD8+ and CD4+ T cells were purified by magnetic negative isolation, while CD8+ TEMRA cells were enriched using FACS. Blood was collected in EDTA tubes and processed within 24 hours, with PBMCs isolated through density gradient centrifugation. PBMCs intended for TCR sequencing were cryopreserved in liquid nitrogen and thawed later in a water bath at 37 degrees C. The sorted or isolated CD4+, CD8+ and CD8+ TEMRA cells reached a purity of at least 90%. RNA was extracted with the RNeasy kit and roughly 0.45 to 1 ug was reverse transcribed using random hexamers. The immunoSEQ multiplex PCR assay, covering 54 Vbeta and 13 Jbeta segments, was used to amplify TCR beta CDR3 regions. To correct PCR amplification bias, a synthetic template baseline was used for both primer optimization and computational correction. In the source study's methods: Reads were annotated to V, D and J genes according to IMGT and were analyzed with immunoSEQ Analyzer, with only productive sequences retained. Clonality was computed as one minus Shannon entropy normalized by log2 of the number of productive unique sequences. Public and private clones were assessed among the 100 most prevalent clones of each patient and control. Clones were defined as Susac-specific when absent from the healthy and MS cohorts, from fewer than 1,300 published viral clones and from other ImmuneACCESS disease sequences. Clones were called with MiXCR by TCRdb after fastp trimmed the public reads at Q25, and only in-frame beta chains were retained. Identical CDR3 proteins give one entry, which carries the most common genes and DNA. The V and J calls and clone size are TCRdb's, not the authors'. The sample table shows some 200,000 distinct CDR3 sequences, and 95% are seen once. The ten largest account for 0.095% of the sample.

The origin of this receptor is a human donor with multiple sclerosis. Source material: CD4+ T cells from PBMCs.

The CDR3 protein: CASSSLRGDMNTGELFF. DNA sequence: TGTGCCAGCAGCTCACTGAGAGGTGACATGAACACCGGGGAGCTGTTTTTT. Recombination connected TRBV7-9 to TRBJ2-2; the D gene lacks a confident call. V is reduced by 4 bases and J by 1 base, leaving a spacing of 16 bases between them. The CDR3 covers 17 residues, taking in both the cysteine and the phenylalanine. Just CDR3 DNA is preserved here, 51 bases in frame from base 1. CDR1 and CDR2, looked up from the germline V gene (reference sequence), are SEHNR and FQNEAQ.